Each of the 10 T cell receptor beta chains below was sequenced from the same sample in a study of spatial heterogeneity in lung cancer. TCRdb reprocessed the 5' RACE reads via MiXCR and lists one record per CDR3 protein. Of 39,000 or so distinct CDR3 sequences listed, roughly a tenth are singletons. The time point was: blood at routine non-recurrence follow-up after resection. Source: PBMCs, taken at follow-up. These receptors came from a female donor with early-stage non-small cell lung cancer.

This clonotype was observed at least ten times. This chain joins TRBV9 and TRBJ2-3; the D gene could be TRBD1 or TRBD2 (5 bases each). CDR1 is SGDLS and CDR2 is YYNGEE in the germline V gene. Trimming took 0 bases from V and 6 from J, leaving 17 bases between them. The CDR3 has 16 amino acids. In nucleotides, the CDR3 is TGTGCCAGCAGCGTAGACGCTAGCTCCGGGGCGGATACGCAGTATTTT. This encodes CASSVDASSGADTQYF.

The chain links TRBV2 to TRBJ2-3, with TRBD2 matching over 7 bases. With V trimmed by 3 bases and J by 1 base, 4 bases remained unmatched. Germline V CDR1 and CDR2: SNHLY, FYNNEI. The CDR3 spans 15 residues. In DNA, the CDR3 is TGTGCCAGCAGTGATGATGCGGGGGGCACAGATACGCAGTATTTT. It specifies CASSDDAGGTDTQYF. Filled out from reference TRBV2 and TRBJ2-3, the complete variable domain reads EPEVTQTPSHQVTQMGQEVILRCVPISNHLYFYWYRQILGQKVEFLVSFYNNEISEKSEIFDDQFSVERPDGSNFTLKIRSTKLEDSAMYFCASSDDAGGTDTQYFGPGTRLTVL.

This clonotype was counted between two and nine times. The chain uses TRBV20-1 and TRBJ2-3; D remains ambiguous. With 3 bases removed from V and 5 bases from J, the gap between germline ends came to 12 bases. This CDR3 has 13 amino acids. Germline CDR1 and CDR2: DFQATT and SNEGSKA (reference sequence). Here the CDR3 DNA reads TGCAGTGCTAGGGAGCAACTACGAGATACGCAGTATTTT. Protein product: CSAREQLRDTQYF.

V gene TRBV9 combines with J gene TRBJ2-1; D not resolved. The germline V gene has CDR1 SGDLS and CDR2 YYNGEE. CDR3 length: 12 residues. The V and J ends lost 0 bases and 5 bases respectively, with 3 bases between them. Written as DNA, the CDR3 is TGTGCCAGCAGCGTAGATGACAATGAGCAGTTCTTC. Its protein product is CASSVDDNEQFF.

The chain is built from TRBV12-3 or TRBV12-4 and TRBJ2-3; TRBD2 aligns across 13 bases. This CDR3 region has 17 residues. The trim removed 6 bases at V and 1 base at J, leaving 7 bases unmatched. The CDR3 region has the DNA TGTGCCAGCAGCCCGGGACTAGCGGGGTCCGGCACAGATACGCAGTATTTT. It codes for CASSPGLAGSGTDTQYF.

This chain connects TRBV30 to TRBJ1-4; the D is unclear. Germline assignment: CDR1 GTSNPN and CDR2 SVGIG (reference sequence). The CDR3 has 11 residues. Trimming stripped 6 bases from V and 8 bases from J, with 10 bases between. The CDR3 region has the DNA TGTGCCTGCGGACGGTCCGAAAAACTGTTTTTT. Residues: CACGRSEKLFF.

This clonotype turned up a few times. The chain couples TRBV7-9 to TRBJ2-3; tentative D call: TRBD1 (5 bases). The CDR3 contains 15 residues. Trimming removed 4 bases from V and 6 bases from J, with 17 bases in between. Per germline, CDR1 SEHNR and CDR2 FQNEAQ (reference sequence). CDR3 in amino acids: CASSSSELQADTQYF. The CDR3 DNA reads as TGTGCCAGCAGCTCTTCCGAACTACAGGCGGATACGCAGTATTTT.

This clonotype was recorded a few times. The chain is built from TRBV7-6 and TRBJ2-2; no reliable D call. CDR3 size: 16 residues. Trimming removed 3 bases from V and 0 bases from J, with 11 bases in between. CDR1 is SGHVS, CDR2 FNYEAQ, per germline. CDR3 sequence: CASSFTSGANTGELFF. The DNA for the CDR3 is TGTGCCAGCAGCTTTACCAGTGGCGCGAACACCGGGGAGCTGTTTTTT.

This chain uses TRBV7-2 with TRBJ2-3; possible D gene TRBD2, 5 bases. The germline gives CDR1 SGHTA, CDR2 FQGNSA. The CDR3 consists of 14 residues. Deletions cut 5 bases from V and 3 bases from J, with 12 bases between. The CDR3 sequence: CASSRRGGTDTQYF. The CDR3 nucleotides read TGTGCCAGCAGCCGCAGAGGAGGAACAGATACGCAGTATTTT.

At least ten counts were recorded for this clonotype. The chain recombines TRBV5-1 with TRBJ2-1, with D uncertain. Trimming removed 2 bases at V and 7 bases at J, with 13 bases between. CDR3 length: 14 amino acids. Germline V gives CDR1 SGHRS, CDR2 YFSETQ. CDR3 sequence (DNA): TGCGCCAGCAGCTTAGTTCCCTACACAAATGAGCAGTTCTTC. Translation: CASSLVPYTNEQFF.